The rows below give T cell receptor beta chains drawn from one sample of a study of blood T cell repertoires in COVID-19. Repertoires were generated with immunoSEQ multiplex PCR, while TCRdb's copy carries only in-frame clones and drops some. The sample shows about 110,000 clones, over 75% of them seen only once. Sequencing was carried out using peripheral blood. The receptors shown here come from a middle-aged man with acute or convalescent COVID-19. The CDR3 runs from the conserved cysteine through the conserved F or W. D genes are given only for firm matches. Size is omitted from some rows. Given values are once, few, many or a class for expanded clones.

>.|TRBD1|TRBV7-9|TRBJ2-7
CASSLEGQGGEYF
TGTGCCAGCAGCTTAGAGGGACAGGGAGGGGAGTACTTC
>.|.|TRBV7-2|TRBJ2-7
CASSLDRELHEQYF
TGTGCCAGCAGCTTAGATCGGGAGCTTCACGAGCAGTACTTC
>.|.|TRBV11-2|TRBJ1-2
CASSPRDSPKDGYTF
TGTGCCAGCAGCCCAAGGGACTCCCCAAAGGATGGCTACACCTTC
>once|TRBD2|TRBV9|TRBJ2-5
CASSNYPSGGWETQYF
TGTGCCAGCAGCAACTACCCTAGCGGGGGGTGGGAGACCCAGTACTTC
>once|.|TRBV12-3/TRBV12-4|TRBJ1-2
CASSLGGTYGYTF
TGTGCCAGCAGTTTGGGGGGAACCTATGGCTACACCTTC
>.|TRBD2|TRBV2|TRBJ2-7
CASSDRGTSDYEQYF
TGTGCCAGCAGTGATAGAGGGACTAGCGACTACGAGCAGTACTTC
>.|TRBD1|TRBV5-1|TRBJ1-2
CASSLPGQGIGGYTF
TGCGCCAGCAGCTTGCCGGGACAGGGCATAGGTGGCTACACCTTC
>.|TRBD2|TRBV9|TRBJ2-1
CASSVAPSGNNEQFF
TGTGCCAGCAGCGTAGCCCCTAGCGGAAACAATGAGCAGTTCTTC
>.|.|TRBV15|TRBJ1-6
CATSRDRNNSPLHF
TGTGCCACCAGCAGGGACAGAAATAATTCACCCCTCCACTTT
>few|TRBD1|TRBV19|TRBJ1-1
CASSLGQGNTEAFF
TGTGCCAGTAGTCTAGGACAGGGGAACACTGAAGCTTTCTTT
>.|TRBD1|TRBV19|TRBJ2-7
CASSIRGQGITEQYF
TGTGCCAGTAGTATAAGGGGACAGGGAATCACCGAGCAGTACTTC
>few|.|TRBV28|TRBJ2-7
CASSFQDEQYF
TGTGCCAGCAGTTTCCAGGACGAGCAGTACTTC
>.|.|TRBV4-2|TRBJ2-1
CASSQEGHRADLGWEIDEQFF
TGTGCCAGCAGCCAAGAGGGACACAGGGCCGATCTCGGTTGGGAGATAGATGAGCAGTTCTTC
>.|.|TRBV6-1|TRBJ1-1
CASSEYSKMNTEAFF
TGTGCCAGCAGTGAGTACAGCAAAATGAACACTGAAGCTTTCTTT
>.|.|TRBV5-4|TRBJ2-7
CASSLEAGRYEQYF
TGTGCCAGCAGCTTGGAGGCAGGGAGGTACGAGCAGTACTTC
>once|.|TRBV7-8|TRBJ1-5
CASSLETENQPQHF
TGTGCCAGCAGCTTAGAAACCGAGAATCAGCCCCAGCATTTT
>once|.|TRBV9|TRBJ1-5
CASSVSPNSGQPQHF
TGTGCCAGCAGCGTATCCCCGAACAGCGGTCAGCCCCAGCATTTT
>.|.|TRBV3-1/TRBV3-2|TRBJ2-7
CASSQTVLSSYEQYF
TGTGCCAGCAGCCAAACTGTATTGTCATCCTACGAGCAGTACTTC
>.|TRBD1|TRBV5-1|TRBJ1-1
CASRQGTQSLNTEAFF
TGCGCCAGCCGACAGGGGACACAATCCCTGAACACTGAAGCTTTCTTT
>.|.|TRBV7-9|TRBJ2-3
CASIGGEWGTDTQYF
TGTGCCAGCATAGGAGGGGAGTGGGGGACAGATACGCAGTATTTT
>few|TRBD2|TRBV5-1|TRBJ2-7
CASRESYSGKLYEQYF
TGCGCCAGCAGGGAGTCGTACAGCGGGAAACTCTACGAGCAGTACTTC
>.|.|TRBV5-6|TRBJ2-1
CASSLAERLLYNEQFF
TGTGCCAGCAGCTTGGCAGAGCGGCTACTATACAATGAGCAGTTCTTC
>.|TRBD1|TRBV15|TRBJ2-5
CATSRGTGGGKKTQYF
TGTGCCACCAGCAGGGGGACAGGGGGCGGCAAAAAGACCCAGTACTTC
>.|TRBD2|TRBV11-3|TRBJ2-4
CASSAARGLAGGAKNIQYF
TGTGCCAGCAGCGCCGCGAGGGGACTAGCGGGAGGAGCCAAAAACATTCAGTACTTC
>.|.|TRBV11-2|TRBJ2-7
CASSLAPDSYEQYF
TGTGCCAGCAGCTTAGCTCCCGACAGCTACGAGCAGTACTTC
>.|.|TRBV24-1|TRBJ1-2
CATSDSSGLANYGYTF
TGTGCCACCAGTGACTCCTCAGGGCTGGCAAACTATGGCTACACCTTC
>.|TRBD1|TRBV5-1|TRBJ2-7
CASSLSRGLSYEQYF
TGCGCCAGCAGCTTGTCCAGGGGGCTCTCCTACGAGCAGTACTTC
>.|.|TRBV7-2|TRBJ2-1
CASSLSGSSYNEQFF
TGTGCCAGCAGCTTATCAGGCAGCTCCTACAATGAGCAGTTCTTC
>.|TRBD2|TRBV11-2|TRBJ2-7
CASSPLADYTYEQYF
TGTGCCAGCAGCCCACTAGCGGACTACACCTACGAGCAGTACTTC
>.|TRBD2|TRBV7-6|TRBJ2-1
CASSSGGSPNEQFF
TGTGCCAGCAGCTCGGGGGGGTCACCCAATGAGCAGTTCTTC
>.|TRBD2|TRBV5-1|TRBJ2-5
CASRLTSGNQETQYF
TGCGCCAGCAGGTTGACTAGCGGAAACCAAGAGACCCAGTACTTC
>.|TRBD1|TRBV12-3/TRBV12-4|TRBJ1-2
CASTFDRGYGYTF
TGTGCCAGCACCTTCGACAGGGGGTATGGCTACACCTTC
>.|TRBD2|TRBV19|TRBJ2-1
CASSILAGTYNEQFF
TGTGCCAGTAGTATACTAGCGGGAACCTACAATGAGCAGTTCTTC
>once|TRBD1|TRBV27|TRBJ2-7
CASGSRGLYEQYF
TGTGCCAGCGGGTCCAGGGGGCTCTACGAGCAGTACTTC
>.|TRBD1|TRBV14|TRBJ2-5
CASSQPGTGEETQYF
TGTGCCAGCAGCCAGCCCGGGACAGGGGAAGAGACCCAGTACTTC
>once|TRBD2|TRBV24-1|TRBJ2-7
CATSDSSGRQAYEQYF
TGTGCCACCAGTGACAGTAGCGGGAGACAGGCCTACGAGCAGTACTTC
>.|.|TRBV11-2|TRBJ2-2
CASSFGVELFF
TGTGCCAGCAGCTTCGGTGTGGAGCTGTTTTTT
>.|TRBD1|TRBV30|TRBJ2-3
CAWTKLQGPRDTQYF
TGTGCCTGGACGAAGCTACAGGGGCCTCGGGATACGCAGTATTTT
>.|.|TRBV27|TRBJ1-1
CASSLLRGHPGRTEAFF
TGTGCCAGCAGTTTGCTGAGGGGACATCCGGGCAGGACTGAAGCTTTCTTT
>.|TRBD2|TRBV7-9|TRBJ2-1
CASSLVASGRYNEQFF
TGTGCCAGCAGCTTAGTGGCTAGCGGGAGATACAATGAGCAGTTCTTC
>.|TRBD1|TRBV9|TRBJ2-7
CASSRDRVEVEQYF
TGTGCCAGCAGCCGAGACAGGGTCGAGGTCGAGCAGTACTTC
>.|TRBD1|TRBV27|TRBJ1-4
CASSSSQTGPNEKLFF
TGTGCCAGCAGTTCGTCCCAGACAGGGCCAAATGAAAAACTGTTTTTT
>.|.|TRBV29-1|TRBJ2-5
CSVLVFDRQETQYF
TGCAGCGTTCTGGTCTTCGACAGACAAGAGACCCAGTACTTC
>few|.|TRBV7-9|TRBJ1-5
CASSPMGGQPQHF
TGTGCCAGCAGCCCCATGGGGGGGCAGCCCCAGCATTTT